This T cell receptor (beta chain) was sequenced in a study of spatial heterogeneity in lung cancer. The wider study: The average count in raw reads for each unique TCR and UMI combination exceeded nine appearances.

This CDR3 is built from 16 residues. V shed 7 bases and J 1 base; nucleotides not matched to a gene: 8. This clonotype was seen ten or more times. Its cognate antigen is unknown. General study findings and limits: Counts of expanded alpha and beta TCRs within tumors tracked the tumor nonsynonymous mutation count.

The presence of a unique molecular identifier marked each TCR cDNA molecule. TCRdb itself ran the 5' RACE reads through MiXCR, one entry per CDR3 protein. The sample lists 9,500 or so distinct CDR3 sequences, approximately 14% occurring once. Time point given: sample taken at primary tumor resection. Patients with untreated early-stage non-small cell lung cancer, numbering more than 55, were the donors. Extraction of whole RNA from tumor, nontumor lung or frozen PBMC preceded unsorted sequencing. The source material was lung tumor tissue, sampled at surgery. This clonotype was obtained from a male donor with early-stage non-small cell lung cancer. The chain couples TRBV12-3 or TRBV12-4 to TRBJ2-2; 8 nucleotides line up with TRBD2. CDR3 sequence: CASKRAGGLNTGELFF. The CDR3 coding sequence is TGTGCCAGCAAACGGGCGGGAGGCCTGAACACCGGGGAGCTGTTTTTT.